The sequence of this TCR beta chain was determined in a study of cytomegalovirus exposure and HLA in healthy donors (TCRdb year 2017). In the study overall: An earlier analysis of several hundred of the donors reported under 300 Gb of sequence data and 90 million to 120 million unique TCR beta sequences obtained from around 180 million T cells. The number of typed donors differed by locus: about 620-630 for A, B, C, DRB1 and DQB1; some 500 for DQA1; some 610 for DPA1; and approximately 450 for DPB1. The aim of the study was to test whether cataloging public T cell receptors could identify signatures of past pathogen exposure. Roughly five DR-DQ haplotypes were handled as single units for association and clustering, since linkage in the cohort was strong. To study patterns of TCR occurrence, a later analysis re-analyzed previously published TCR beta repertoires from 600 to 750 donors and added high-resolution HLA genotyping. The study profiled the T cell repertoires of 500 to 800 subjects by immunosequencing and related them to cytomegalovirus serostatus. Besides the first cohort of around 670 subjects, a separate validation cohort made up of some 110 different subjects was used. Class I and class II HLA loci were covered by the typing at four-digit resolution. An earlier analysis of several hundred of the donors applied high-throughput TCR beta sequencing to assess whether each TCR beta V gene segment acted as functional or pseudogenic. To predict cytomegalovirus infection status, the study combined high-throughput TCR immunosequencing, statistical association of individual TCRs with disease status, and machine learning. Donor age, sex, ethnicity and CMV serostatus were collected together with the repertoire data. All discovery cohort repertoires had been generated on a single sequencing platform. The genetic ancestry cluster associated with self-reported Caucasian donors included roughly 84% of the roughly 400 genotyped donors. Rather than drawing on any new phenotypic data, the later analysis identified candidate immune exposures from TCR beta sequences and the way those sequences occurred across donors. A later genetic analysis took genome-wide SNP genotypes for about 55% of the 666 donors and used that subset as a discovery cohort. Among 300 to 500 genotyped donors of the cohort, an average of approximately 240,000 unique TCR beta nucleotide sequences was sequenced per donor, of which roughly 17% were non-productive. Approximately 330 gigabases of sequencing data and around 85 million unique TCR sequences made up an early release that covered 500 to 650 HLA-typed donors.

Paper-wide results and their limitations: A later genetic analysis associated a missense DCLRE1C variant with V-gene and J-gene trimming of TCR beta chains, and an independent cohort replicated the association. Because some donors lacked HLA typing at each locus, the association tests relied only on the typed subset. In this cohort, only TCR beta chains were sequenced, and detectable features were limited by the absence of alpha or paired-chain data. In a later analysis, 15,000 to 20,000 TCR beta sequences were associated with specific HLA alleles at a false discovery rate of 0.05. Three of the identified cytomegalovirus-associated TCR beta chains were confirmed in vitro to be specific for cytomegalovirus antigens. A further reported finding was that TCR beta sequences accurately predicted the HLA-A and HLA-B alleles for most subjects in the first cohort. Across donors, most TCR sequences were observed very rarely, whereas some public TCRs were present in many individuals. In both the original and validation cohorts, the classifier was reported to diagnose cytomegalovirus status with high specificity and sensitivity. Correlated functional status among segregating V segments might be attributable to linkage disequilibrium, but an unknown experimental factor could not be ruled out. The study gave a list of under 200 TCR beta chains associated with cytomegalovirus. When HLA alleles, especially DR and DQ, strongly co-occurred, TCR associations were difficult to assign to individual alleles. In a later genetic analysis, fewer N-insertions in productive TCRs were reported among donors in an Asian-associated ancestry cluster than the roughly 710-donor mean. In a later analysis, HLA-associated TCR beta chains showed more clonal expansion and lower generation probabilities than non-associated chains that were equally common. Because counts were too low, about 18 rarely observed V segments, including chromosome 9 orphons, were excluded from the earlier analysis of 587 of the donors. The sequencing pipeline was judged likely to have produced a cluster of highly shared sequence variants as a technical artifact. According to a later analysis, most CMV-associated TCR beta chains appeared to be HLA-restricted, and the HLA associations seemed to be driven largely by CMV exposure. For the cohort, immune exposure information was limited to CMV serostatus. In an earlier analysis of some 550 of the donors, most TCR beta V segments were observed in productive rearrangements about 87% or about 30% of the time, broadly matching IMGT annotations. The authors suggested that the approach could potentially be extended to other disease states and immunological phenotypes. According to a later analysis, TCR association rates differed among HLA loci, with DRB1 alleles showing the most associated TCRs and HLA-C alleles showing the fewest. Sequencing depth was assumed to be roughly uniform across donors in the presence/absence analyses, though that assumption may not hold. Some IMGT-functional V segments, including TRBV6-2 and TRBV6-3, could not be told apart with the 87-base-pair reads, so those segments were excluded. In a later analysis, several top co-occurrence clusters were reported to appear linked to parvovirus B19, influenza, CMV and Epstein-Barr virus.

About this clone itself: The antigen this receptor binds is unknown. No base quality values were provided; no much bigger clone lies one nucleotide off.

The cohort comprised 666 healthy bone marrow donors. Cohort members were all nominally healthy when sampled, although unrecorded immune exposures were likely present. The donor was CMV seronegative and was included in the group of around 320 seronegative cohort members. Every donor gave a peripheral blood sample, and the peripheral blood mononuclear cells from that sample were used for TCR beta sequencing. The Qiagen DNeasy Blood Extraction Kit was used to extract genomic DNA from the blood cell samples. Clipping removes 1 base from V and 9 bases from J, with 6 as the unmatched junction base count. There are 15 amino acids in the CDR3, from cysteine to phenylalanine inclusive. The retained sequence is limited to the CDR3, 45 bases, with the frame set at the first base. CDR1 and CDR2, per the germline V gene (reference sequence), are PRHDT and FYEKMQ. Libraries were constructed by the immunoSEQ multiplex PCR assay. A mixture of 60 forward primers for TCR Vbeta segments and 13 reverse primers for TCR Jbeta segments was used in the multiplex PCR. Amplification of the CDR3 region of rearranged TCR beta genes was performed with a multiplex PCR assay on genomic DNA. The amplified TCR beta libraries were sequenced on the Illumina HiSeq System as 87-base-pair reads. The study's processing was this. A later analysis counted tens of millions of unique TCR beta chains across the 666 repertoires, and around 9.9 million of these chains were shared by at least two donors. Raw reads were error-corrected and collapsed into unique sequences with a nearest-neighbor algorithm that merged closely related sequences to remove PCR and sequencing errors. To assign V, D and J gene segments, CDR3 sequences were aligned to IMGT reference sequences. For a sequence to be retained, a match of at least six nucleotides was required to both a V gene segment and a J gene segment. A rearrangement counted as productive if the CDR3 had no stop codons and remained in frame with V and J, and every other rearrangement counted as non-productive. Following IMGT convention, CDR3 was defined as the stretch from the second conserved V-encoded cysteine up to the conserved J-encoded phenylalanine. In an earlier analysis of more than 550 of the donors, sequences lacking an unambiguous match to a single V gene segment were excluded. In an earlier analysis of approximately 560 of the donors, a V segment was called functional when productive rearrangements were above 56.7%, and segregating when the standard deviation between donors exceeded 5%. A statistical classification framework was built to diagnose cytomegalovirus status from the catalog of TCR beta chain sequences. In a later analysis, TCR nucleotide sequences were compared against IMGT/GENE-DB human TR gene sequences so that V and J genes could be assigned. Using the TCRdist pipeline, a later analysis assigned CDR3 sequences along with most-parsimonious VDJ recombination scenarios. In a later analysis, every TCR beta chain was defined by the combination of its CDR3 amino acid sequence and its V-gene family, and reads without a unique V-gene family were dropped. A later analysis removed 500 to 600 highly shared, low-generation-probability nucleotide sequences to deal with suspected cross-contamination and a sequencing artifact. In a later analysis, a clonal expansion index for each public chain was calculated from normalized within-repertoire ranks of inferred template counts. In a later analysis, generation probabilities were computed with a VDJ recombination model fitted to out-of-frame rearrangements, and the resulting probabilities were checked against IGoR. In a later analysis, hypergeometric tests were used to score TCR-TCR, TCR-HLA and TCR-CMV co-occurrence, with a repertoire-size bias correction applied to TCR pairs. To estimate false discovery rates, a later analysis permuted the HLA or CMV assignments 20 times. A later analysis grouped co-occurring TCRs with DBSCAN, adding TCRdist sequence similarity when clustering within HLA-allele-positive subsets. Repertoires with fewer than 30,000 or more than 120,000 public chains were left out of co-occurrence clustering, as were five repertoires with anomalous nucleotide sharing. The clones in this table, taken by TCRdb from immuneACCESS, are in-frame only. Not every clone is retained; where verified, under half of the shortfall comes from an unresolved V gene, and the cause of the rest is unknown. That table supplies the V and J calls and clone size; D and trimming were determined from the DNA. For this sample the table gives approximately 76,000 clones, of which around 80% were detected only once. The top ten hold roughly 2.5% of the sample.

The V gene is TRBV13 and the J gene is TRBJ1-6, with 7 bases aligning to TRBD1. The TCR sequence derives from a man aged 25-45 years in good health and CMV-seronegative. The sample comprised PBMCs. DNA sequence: TGTGCCAGCAGCTTAGAGAGGGGGCAGGGTTCACCCCTCCACTTT. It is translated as CASSLERGQGSPLHF.